These 20 T cell receptor beta chains came from one sample sequenced in a study of cytomegalovirus exposure and HLA in healthy donors. The study ran its PCR with 60 Vbeta and 13 Jbeta primers. Some clones are missing from TCRdb's copy, which holds only in-frame ones; the method was immunoSEQ multiplex PCR. Here the sample spans roughly 100,000 clones, over 60% being singletons. Sequencing was done on a sample of PBMCs. The source of these receptors is a woman aged 18-30 years in good health and CMV-seropositive.

V is TRBV10-2 and J is TRBJ1-5; no clear D. The germline V gene encodes CDR1 WSHSY and CDR2 SAAADI. V lost 7 bases, J lost 7 bases, and 14 bases lay in between. CDR3 length: 13 amino acids. The CDR3 region is CASKEDGRQPQHF. The CDR3 region has the DNA TGCGCCAGCAAGGAAGACGGGAGGCAGCCCCAGCATTTT.

The CDR3 DNA follows: TGCGCCAGCAGCTTGGGGGGTGGGGCAGCCGGCTACACCTTC. Translation gives CASSLGGGAAGYTF. The chain joins TRBV5-1 to TRBJ1-2; tentative D call: TRBD1 (5 bases). The CDR3 runs to 14 residues. V shed 0 bases and J shed 8 bases, with 14 bases lying between them. Germline loops: CDR1 SGHRS, CDR2 YFSETQ.

V gene TRBV5-5 combines with J gene TRBJ1-1; unclear D gene. V was clipped by 7 bases and J by 4 bases, with 14 bases between them. The CDR3 consists of 13 residues. The germline gives CDR1 SGHKS, CDR2 YYEKEE (reference sequence). The CDR3 protein is CASALWEGTEAFF. The DNA of the CDR3 is TGTGCCAGCGCCTTGTGGGAGGGCACTGAAGCTTTCTTT.

The gene calls are TRBV5-6 and TRBJ2-7; TRBD2 matches 10 bases. The germline V gene has CDR1 SGHDT and CDR2 YYEEEE. V dropped 4 bases and J dropped 3; count of bases not matched to a gene: 7. The CDR3 covers 15 residues. The CDR3 bases are TGTGCCAGCAGCCTCGGGACTAGCGCCTTCTACGAGCAGTACTTC. This gives the protein CASSLGTSAFYEQYF.

V and J are TRBV25-1 and TRBJ1-1; 8 bases align to TRBD1. Germline CDR1 is MGHDK and CDR2 is SYGVNS. This CDR3 is built from 15 residues. V gave up 3 bases and J gave up 0 bases; unmatched junction bases: 3. DNA of the CDR3: TGTGCCAGCAGTGACCCGGGACAGGTGAACACTGAAGCTTTCTTT. This sequence encodes CASSDPGQVNTEAFF.

This chain's CDR3 is CASNPNPSEYSNQPQHF. The DNA for the CDR3 is TGCGCCAGCAACCCTAATCCTAGTGAATATAGCAATCAGCCCCAGCATTTT. The chain uses TRBV5-1 and TRBJ1-5; D ambiguous. V was trimmed by 6 bases and J by 0 bases, leaving 19 bases between them. Germline lookup yields CDR1 SGHRS and CDR2 YFSETQ. The CDR3 runs to 17 residues.

The chain employs TRBV19 and TRBJ2-3; TRBD1 agrees at 7 bases. Germline V gene sequence: CDR1 LNHDA, CDR2 SQIVND (reference sequence). CDR3 length: 15 amino acids. Trimming removed 11 bases from V and 1 base from J; junction bases left unmatched: 12. The CDR3 sequence: CASQRGQERTDTQYF. As DNA, the CDR3 is TGTGCCTCCCAAAGGGGGCAGGAACGCACAGATACGCAGTATTTT.

The rearrangement uses TRBV18 and TRBJ2-6; 11 nucleotides agree with TRBD1. Germline V gene data show CDR1 as KGHSH and CDR2 as LQKENI. This CDR3 spans 18 amino acids. The V gene end was trimmed by 4 bases and the J gene end by 2 bases; junction bases not matched to a gene: 7. CDR3 in DNA: TGTGCCAGCTCACTGCAAGGGACAGGGGGAACTGGGGCCAACGTCCTGACTTTC. Translation gives CASSLQGTGGTGANVLTF.

The chain links TRBV5-4 to TRBJ2-3, with D perhaps matching TRBD2 (5 bases). V lost 1 base, J lost 2 bases, and 8 bases lay in between. The V gene's germline CDR1 is SGHNT and CDR2 YYREEE (reference sequence). The CDR3 covers 14 residues. CDR3 sequence reads: CASSLLLVTDTQYF. Here the CDR3 DNA reads TGTGCCAGCAGCTTGTTACTAGTCACAGATACGCAGTATTTT.

The gene calls are TRBV28 and TRBJ2-5; 8 bases map to TRBD2. Germline values: CDR1 MDHEN, CDR2 SYDVKM. This CDR3 comprises 14 residues. The V gene end was trimmed by 11 bases and the J gene end by 2 bases; junction bases not matched to a gene: 10. This chain's CDR3 is CACTGGLEQETQYF. The CDR3 nucleotides are TGTGCCTGCACTGGGGGACTAGAACAAGAGACCCAGTACTTC.

The V call is TRBV6-5, the J call TRBJ1-5; TRBD1 aligns across 7 bases. This CDR3 region has 16 residues. Germline V gives CDR1 MNHEY, CDR2 SVGAGI. J was trimmed by 6 bases and V by 4 bases; bases with no gene match: 12. The CDR3 sequence is CASSSMTGQPAQPQHF. The CDR3 region has the DNA TGTGCCAGCAGTTCTATGACAGGGCAGCCGGCTCAGCCCCAGCATTTT.

The chain joins TRBV5-1 to TRBJ2-5; 7 bases are a match to TRBD2. The V segment lost 8 bases and the J segment 2 bases; nucleotides outside the gene matches: 6. The CDR3 runs to 13 residues. The germline V gene encodes CDR1 SGHRS and CDR2 YFSETQ. CDR3 region: CASTSDSQETQYF. CDR3 bases: TGCGCCAGTACTAGCGACTCGCAAGAGACCCAGTACTTC.

The chain links TRBV9 to TRBJ2-2; possibly TRBD2 for D (6 bases). CDR3 length: 18 amino acids. The V end was cut by 0 bases, the J end by 5 bases, with 20 bases between. In germline, CDR1 is SGDLS, CDR2 YYNGEE. The CDR3: CASSVGIGGLGRTGELFF. CDR3 sequence (DNA): TGTGCCAGCAGCGTAGGGATCGGGGGTCTGGGAAGGACCGGGGAGCTGTTTTTT.

The genes are TRBV2 and TRBJ2-2, with a tentative D call TRBD2 (5 bases). Trimming left V 7 bases short and J 4 bases short, with 13 bases between. CDR3 length: 14 residues. Germline V gene data show CDR1 as SNHLY and CDR2 as FYNNEI. CDR3 sequence (DNA): TGTGCCAGCATACTAGAGGAGGTCACCGGGGAGCTGTTTTTT. Residues: CASILEEVTGELFF. The whole variable domain, filled in from reference TRBV2 and TRBJ2-2, reads EPEVTQTPSHQVTQMGQEVILRCVPISNHLYFYWYRQILGQKVEFLVSFYNNEISEKSEIFDDQFSVERPDGSNFTLKIRSTKLEDSAMYFCASILEEVTGELFFGEGSRLTVL.

This chain connects TRBV30 to TRBJ2-3; D remains unclear. CDR1 and CDR2 (germline): GTSNPN, SVGIG (reference sequence). The CDR3 runs 17 residues. Trimming left V 0 bases short and J 1 base short, with 17 bases between. The CDR3 region has the DNA TGTGCCTGGAGTGTAAAGCTAACTTCTAAAGGCACAGATACGCAGTATTTT. The encoded protein is CAWSVKLTSKGTDTQYF.

The rearrangement uses TRBV6-5 and TRBJ2-5; 10 bases are a match to TRBD2. CDR1 is MNHEY and CDR2 is SVGAGI in the germline V gene. This CDR3 region has 15 residues. V dropped 8 bases and J dropped 4; count of bases not matched to a gene: 10. Here the CDR3 DNA reads TGTGCCAGCGGCGAGAGCGGGAGGGCCGGAGAGACCCAGTACTTC. Its protein is CASGESGRAGETQYF.

This chain joins TRBV6-1 and TRBJ1-6, with 7 nucleotides matching TRBD1. Germline loops: CDR1 MNHNS, CDR2 SASEGT. V gave up 4 bases and J gave up 0 bases; unmatched junction bases: 3. The CDR3 runs 16 residues. CDR3 in DNA: TGTGCCAGCAGTGGACAGGGAAGCTCCTATAATTCACCCCTCCACTTT. Protein: CASSGQGSSYNSPLHF.

This clone was observed a few times. The chain recombines TRBV6-1 with TRBJ2-7; 9 bases map to TRBD1. The CDR3 is 15 residues long. CDR1 is MNHNS, CDR2 SASEGT, per germline. After removal of 1 base from V and 1 base from J, the junction contained 2 bases not matched to a gene. The CDR3 bases are TGTGCCAGCAGTGAAGAGGGGACAGGGTCCTACGAGCAGTACTTC. It encodes CASSEEGTGSYEQYF.

This chain uses TRBV11-2 with TRBJ2-7; 10 nucleotides align to TRBD1. After removal of 5 bases from V and 3 bases from J, the junction contained 10 bases not matched to a gene. Germline CDR1 SGHAT, CDR2 FQNNGV. This CDR3 is 16 amino acids long. The CDR3 is CASSPIRGTGVYEQYF. The CDR3 coding sequence is TGTGCCAGCAGCCCTATACGCGGGACAGGGGTCTACGAGCAGTACTTC.

V usage is TRBV4-1 and J usage is TRBJ1-2; D may be TRBD1 (6 bases). Germline V gene lookup returns CDR1 MGHRA and CDR2 YSYEKL. The CDR3 covers 15 residues. V was pared by 0 bases and J by 4 bases, with 12 bases between. The chain's CDR3 is CASSQEWTAVYGYTF. The CDR3, as DNA: TGCGCCAGCAGCCAAGAATGGACAGCGGTCTATGGCTACACCTTC.